This TCR beta chain was documented in a study of blood T cell repertoires in COVID-19. Study-level background: Acute and convalescent COVID-19 samples came from the United States, Italy and Spain.

In its sample, this clone was seen once. CDR3 length: 14 amino acids. CDR1 is LNHNV and CDR2 is YYDKDF in the germline V gene (reference sequence). Trimming removed 0 bases at V and 5 bases at J, with 8 bases between. In the authors' workflow: It was from reference gene primer amplification that nucleated cell counts were estimated. The method was immunoSEQ multiplex PCR; TCRdb's version includes in-frame clones alone and lacks a portion of them. From that table come the V and J calls and clone size; the DNA was used to work out D and trimming. The sample consists of some 70,000 clones, roughly 89% of them appearing once.

Sequencing used peripheral blood. The J gene is TRBJ1-5, the V gene TRBV15, with D maybe TRBD1 (5 bases). This clonotype was sampled from a man aged 50-60 years with acute or convalescent COVID-19. In nucleotides, the CDR3 is TGTGCCACCAGCAGAGAAGGAGGGGATCAGCCCCAGCATTTT. Amino acids: CATSREGGDQPQHF.